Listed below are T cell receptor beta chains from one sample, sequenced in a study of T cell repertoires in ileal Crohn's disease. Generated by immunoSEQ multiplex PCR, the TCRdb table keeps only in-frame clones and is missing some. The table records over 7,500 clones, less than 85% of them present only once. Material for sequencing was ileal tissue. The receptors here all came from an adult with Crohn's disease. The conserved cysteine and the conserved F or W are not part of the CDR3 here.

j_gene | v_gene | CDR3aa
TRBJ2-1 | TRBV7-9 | ASSLQTSGGDSYNEQF
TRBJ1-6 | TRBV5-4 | ASSDGGVAFYNSPLH
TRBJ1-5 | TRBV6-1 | ASSVDRGGSYSNQPQH
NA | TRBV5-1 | ASSIGTALYEQY
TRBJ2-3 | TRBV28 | ASRGGSGALTDTQY
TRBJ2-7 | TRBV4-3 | ASSPGLDSLEQY
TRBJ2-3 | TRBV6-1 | ASRETGYTQY
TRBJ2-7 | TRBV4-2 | ASSQEGGSVYEQY
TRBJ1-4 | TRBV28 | ASSLERQTNEKLF
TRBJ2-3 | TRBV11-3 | ASSLGAAEDTQY
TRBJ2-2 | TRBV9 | ASSGPSYGELF
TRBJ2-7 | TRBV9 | ASSVSFPSLTYEQY
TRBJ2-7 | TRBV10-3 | AISEAAQGENWVY
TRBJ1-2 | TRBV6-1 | ASSVGGGYT
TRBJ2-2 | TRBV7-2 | AGRTGPNTGELF
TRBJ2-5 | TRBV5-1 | ASSSTGQGGETQY
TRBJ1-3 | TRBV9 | ASSVGGGSGNTIY
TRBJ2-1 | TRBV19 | ASSPQTSDLYNEQF
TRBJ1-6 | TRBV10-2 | ASSESVSNSPLH
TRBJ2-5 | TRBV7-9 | ASSRSGTSYQETQY
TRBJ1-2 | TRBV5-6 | ASTPTQGFNYGYT
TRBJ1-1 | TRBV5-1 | ASSLQGAAGTEAF
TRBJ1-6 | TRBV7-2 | ASSPGTGVSPLH
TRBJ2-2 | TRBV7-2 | ASSRDSNTGELF
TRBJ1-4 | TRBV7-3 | ASSLAGTGNEKLF
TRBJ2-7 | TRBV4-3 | ASSQGFSAAYEQY
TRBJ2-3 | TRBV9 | ASSVGSRDTDTQY
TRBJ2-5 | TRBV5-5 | ASSWQGVGETQY
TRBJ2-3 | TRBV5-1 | ASSLDLGAGTSTDTQY
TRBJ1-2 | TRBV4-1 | ASSQAPRGGIYGYT
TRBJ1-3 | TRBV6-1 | ASSEAGGGRNTIY
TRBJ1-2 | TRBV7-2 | ASSSFLQGAYGYT
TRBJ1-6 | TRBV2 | ASSVGNSPLH
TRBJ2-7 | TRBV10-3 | AIRRGGTRGGEQY
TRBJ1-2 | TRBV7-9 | ASSLSQGYGYT
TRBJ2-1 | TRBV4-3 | ASRGLAGGNYNEQF
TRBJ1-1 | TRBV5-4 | ASSLEMAGAEAF
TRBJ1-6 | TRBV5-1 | ASSLGQSNSPLH
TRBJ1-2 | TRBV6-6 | ASSYVGGQDGYT
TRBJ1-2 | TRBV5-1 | ASSAGMTRNYGYT
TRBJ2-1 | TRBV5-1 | ASSTTGYEQF
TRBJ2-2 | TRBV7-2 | ASSLGGLVGELF
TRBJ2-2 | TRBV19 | ASRQILAGLSGELF
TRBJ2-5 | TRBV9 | ASIKGEKETQY
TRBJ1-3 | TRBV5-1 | ASTSLTTTGILLHTIY
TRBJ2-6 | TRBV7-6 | ASSLVGPHFFSGANVLT
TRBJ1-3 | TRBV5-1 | ASSLGGGGNTIY
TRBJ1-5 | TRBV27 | ASSLSGPPSNQPQH
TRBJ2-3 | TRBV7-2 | ASSATGGQGADTQY